Below, 9 T cell receptor beta chains from the same sample are listed, as sequenced in a study of blood T cell repertoires in COVID-19. Clones were sequenced by immunoSEQ multiplex PCR, and TCRdb holds only the in-frame ones, with some missing. Of 180,000 or so clones in the sample, about 90% were seen once. Specimen: peripheral blood. The origin of the receptors is a woman aged 60-75 years with COVID-19, enrolled during active disease.

The genes are TRBV19 and TRBJ1-1; D ambiguous. V was pared by 3 bases and J by 4 bases, with 9 bases between. The CDR3 consists of 13 residues. Germline loops: CDR1 LNHDA, CDR2 SQIVND (reference sequence). CDR3 DNA sequence: TGTGCCAGTAGTATGAACCGGGTCACTGAAGCTTTCTTT. This translates into CASSMNRVTEAFF.

This rearrangement joins TRBV19 to TRBJ1-2, with a weak D call TRBD1 (6 bases). The CDR3 sequence is 16 residues long. Looked up from germline, CDR1 is LNHDA and CDR2 is SQIVND (reference sequence). Trimming pared 5 bases from V and 6 bases from J, leaving 22 bases between. The CDR3 loop reads CASSFDPSGTMDGYTF. The DNA of the CDR3 is TGTGCCAGTAGTTTCGATCCTTCCGGGACAATGGATGGCTACACCTTC.

In this sample, this clone turned up once. The chain combines TRBV5-1 with TRBJ2-3, with 11 bases aligning to TRBD2. The CDR3 is made up of 16 amino acids. The germline gives CDR1 SGHRS, CDR2 YFSETQ. Trimming at V came to 4 bases and at J to 4 bases, leaving 8 bases not matched to a gene. The DNA of the CDR3 is TGCGCCAGCAGCAGAACTAGCGGGAGTAGGGCAGATACGCAGTATTTT. Its translation is CASSRTSGSRADTQYF.

The chain is built from TRBV28 and TRBJ2-2; 7 bases line up with TRBD1. The CDR3 is 16 residues long. Germline V gene lookup returns CDR1 MDHEN and CDR2 SYDVKM. V dropped 7 bases and J dropped 4; count of bases not matched to a gene: 12. The CDR3 bases are TGTGCCAGCACCCCCTTTGCGCCAGGGGGCACCGGGGAGCTGTTTTTT. It is translated as CASTPFAPGGTGELFF.

This chain joins TRBV19 and TRBJ2-1, with a possible D match to TRBD2 (6 bases). CDR3 length equals 9 residues. Germline V gene data show CDR1 as LNHDA and CDR2 as SQIVND (reference sequence). Trimming took 9 bases from V and 10 from J, leaving 7 bases between them. CDR3 sequence (DNA): TGTGCCAGCGGGGGAGAGCAGTTCTTC. It specifies CASGGEQFF.

DNA for the CDR3: TGTGCCAGCAGCCAAGATTCAGGGGGCGGCTTTGGCTACACCTTC. It translates to CASSQDSGGGFGYTF. The genes are TRBV3-1 (or the pseudogene TRBV3-2) and TRBJ1-2, with 8 nucleotides matching TRBD1. The CDR3 length is 15 residues. In germline, CDR1 is LGHDT, CDR2 YNNKEL (reference sequence). With 0 bases clipped from V and 7 bases from J, the junction kept 7 bases outside the gene matches.

V gene TRBV11-2 combines with J gene TRBJ1-6, with 8 bases matching TRBD1. V lost 2 bases, J lost 10 bases, and 7 bases stayed unmatched. Germline V CDR1 and CDR2: SGHAT, FQNNGV. CDR3 size: 15 residues. CDR3 sequence (DNA): TGTGCCAGCAGCTTAAAAGGACAGGGAAGCTCACCCCTCCACTTT. Protein sequence: CASSLKGQGSSPLHF.

This clone came up a few times. This chain uses TRBV18 with TRBJ1-2; TRBD1 is a possible D gene (5 bases). The CDR3 consists of 15 residues. From germline, CDR1 is KGHSH and CDR2 LQKENI. Between the trimmed V and J ends, which lost 3 bases and 4 bases, there was a span of 15 bases. The CDR3 DNA is TGTGCCAGCTCACCGGCCGAGGGACTAGGCTATGGCTACACCTTC. Translation: CASSPAEGLGYGYTF.

The J gene is TRBJ1-4, the V gene TRBV27; D is unresolved. V was trimmed by 2 bases and J by 0 bases, leaving 10 bases between them. The CDR3 contains 16 residues. The germline V gene has CDR1 MNHEY and CDR2 SMNVEV (reference sequence). This CDR3 reads CASSLKSVATNEKLFF. The CDR3 nucleotides read TGTGCCAGCAGTTTAAAATCAGTTGCAACTAATGAAAAACTGTTTTTT.